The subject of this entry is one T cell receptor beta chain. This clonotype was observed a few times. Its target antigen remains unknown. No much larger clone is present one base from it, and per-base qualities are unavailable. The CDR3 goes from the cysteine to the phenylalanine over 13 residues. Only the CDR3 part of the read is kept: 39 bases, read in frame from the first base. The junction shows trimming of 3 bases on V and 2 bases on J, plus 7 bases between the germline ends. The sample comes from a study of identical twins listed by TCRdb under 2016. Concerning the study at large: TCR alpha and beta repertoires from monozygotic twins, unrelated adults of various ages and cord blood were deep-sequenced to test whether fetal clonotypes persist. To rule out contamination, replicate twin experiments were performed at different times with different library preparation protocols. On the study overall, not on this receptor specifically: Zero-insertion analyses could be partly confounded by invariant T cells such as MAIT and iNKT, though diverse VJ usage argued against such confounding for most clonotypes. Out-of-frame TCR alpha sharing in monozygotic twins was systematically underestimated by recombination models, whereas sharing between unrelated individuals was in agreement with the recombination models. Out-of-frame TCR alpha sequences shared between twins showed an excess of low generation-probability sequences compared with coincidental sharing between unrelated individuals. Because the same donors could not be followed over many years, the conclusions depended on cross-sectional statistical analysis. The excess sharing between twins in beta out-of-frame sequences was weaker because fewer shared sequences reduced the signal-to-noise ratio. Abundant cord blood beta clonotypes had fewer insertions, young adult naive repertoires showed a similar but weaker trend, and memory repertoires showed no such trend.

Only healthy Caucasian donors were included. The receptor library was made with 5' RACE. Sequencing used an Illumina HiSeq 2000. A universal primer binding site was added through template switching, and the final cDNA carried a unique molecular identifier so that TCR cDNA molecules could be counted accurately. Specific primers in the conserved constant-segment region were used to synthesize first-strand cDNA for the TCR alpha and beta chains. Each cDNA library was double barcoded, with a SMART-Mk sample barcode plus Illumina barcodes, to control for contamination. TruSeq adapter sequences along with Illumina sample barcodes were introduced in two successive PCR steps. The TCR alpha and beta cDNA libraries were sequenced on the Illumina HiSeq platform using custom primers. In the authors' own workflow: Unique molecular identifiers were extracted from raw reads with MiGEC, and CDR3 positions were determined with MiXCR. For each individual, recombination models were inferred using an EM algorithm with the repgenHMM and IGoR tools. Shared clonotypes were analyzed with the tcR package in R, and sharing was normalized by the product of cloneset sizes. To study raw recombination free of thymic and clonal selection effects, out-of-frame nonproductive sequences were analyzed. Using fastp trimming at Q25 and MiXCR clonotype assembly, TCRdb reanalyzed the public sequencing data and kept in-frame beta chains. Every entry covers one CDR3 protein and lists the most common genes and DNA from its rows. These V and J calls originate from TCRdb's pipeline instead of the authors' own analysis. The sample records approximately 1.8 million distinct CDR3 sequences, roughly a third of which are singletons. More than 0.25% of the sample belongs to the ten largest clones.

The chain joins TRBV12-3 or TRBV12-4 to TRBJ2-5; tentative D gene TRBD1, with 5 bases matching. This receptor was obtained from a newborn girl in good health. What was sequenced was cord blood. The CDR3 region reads CASSFNRQETQYF. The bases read TGTGCCAGCAGTTTTAACAGGCAAGAGACCCAGTACTTC.